The 11 T cell receptor beta chains below all came from one sample that was sequenced in a study of shared clonotypes between healthy human individuals. The data were produced by immunoSEQ multiplex PCR, yet TCRdb's version contains in-frame clones alone and is incomplete. The sample consists of 520,000 or so clones, 79% of them appearing once. Sequencing was carried out using PBMCs. These TCRs come from a woman in her thirties or forties in good health. Some clones in this sample may be carry-over from other donors' samples.

This clone was detected a few times. The chain combines TRBV5-1 with TRBJ2-5; D not resolved. Germline V gives CDR1 SGHRS, CDR2 YFSETQ. The CDR3 length is 14 residues. V dropped 2 bases and J dropped 1 base, with 9 bases sitting between them. CDR3 DNA: TGCGCCAGCAGCTTTCTGATCCCCCAAGAGACCCAGTACTTC. Amino acids: CASSFLIPQETQYF.

The chain combines TRBV5-1 with TRBJ2-7; TRBD2 might be the D (6 bases). From germline, CDR1 is SGHRS and CDR2 YFSETQ. This CDR3 comprises 15 residues. V was cut by 0 bases and J by 2 bases, with 12 bases left in between. The CDR3 region has the DNA TGCGCCAGCAGCTTGGAGGCTGGGGGGACCTACGAGCAGTACTTC. Amino acids: CASSLEAGGTYEQYF.

This clone was found many times. The rearrangement links TRBV4-3 to TRBJ1-4, with TRBD1 matching over 7 bases. Germline CDR1 reads LGHNA; CDR2 reads YSLEER. J lost 6 bases, V lost 3 bases, and 10 bases had no gene match. This CDR3 has 16 amino acids. CDR3 in DNA: TGCGCCAGCAGCCAGCGGGCAGGGGGATTCGATGAAAAACTGTTTTTT. Its protein is CASSQRAGGFDEKLFF.

This chain uses TRBV7-2 with TRBJ2-1, with D tentatively TRBD1 or TRBD2 (5 bases each). The germline gives CDR1 SGHTA, CDR2 FQGNSA. This CDR3 spans 14 amino acids. Trimming stripped 5 bases from V and 9 bases from J, with 17 bases between. CDR3 DNA: TGTGCCAGCAGCCCCCCCGGGACGGGAATTGAGCAGTTCTTC. The encoded protein is CASSPPGTGIEQFF. The variable domain in full, completed from reference TRBV7-2 and TRBJ2-1, reads GAGVSQSPSNKVTEKGKDVELRCDPISGHTALYWYRQSLGQGLEFLIYFQGNSAPDKSGLPSDRFSAERTGGSVSTLTIQRTQQEDSAVYLCASSPPGTGIEQFFGPGTRLTVL.

The J gene is TRBJ2-1, the V gene TRBV9; TRBD1 agrees at 8 bases. The germline gives CDR1 SGDLS, CDR2 YYNGEE. Trimming cost V 3 bases and J 0 bases; bases outside gene matches: 5. The CDR3 length is 16 residues. This CDR3 reads CASSASGQDSYNEQFF. In DNA form, the CDR3 reads TGTGCCAGCAGCGCATCGGGACAGGACTCCTACAATGAGCAGTTCTTC. The whole variable domain, filled in from reference TRBV9 and TRBJ2-1, reads DSGVTQTPKHLITATGQRVTLRCSPRSGDLSVYWYQQSLDQGLQFLIQYYNGEERAKGNILERFSAQQFPDLHSELNLSSLELGDSALYFCASSASGQDSYNEQFFGPGTRLTVL.

The rearrangement joins TRBV4-2 to TRBJ1-2; D might be TRBD1 (5 bases). Germline V gene sequence: CDR1 LGHNA, CDR2 YNFKEQ. Trimming took 1 base from V and 4 from J, leaving 22 bases between them. This CDR3 is built from 18 residues. The CDR3 nucleotides read TGTGCCAGCAGCCAAGGGATACCCGGGGGTCCTGGGAGCTATGGCTACACCTTC. Its protein is CASSQGIPGGPGSYGYTF.

Only a few counts were recorded for this clone. The chain combines TRBV14 with TRBJ1-1; D is ambiguous. From germline, CDR1 is SGHDN and CDR2 FVKESK. V gave up 2 bases and J gave up 7 bases, with 17 bases separating them. The CDR3 has 15 residues. Written as DNA, the CDR3 is TGTGCCAGCAGCCAAATCTTTTTCATCGGGAATGAAGCTTTCTTT. Encoded protein: CASSQIFFIGNEAFF.

This chain uses TRBV6-4 with TRBJ2-3; the D is unclear. The germline V gene encodes CDR1 MRHNA and CDR2 SNTAGT. The CDR3 consists of 16 residues. V lost 0 bases to trimming and J lost 0 bases, with 10 bases between them. This chain's CDR3 is CASSDSARSSTDTQYF. CDR3 DNA: TGTGCCAGCAGTGACTCCGCGCGGAGTAGCACAGATACGCAGTATTTT.

This chain links TRBV27 with TRBJ2-6; a possible D gene is TRBD1 (5 bases). Germline V gene data show CDR1 as MNHEY and CDR2 as SMNVEV (reference sequence). This CDR3 contains 13 residues. Trimming took 10 bases from V and 4 from J, leaving 11 bases between them. The CDR3 spells CANPGPGANVLTF. The DNA for the CDR3 is TGTGCCAACCCAGGGCCCGGGGCCAACGTCCTGACTTTC.

The V gene is TRBV5-6, the J gene TRBJ2-5; no clear D gene. The CDR3 consists of 15 residues. Germline lookup yields CDR1 SGHDT and CDR2 YYEEEE. V was cut by 3 bases and J by 0 bases, with 12 bases left in between. CDR3 bases: TGTGCCAGCAGCTCCAAAGAAGGGTACCAAGAGACCCAGTACTTC. This sequence encodes CASSSKEGYQETQYF.

The V call is TRBV28, the J call TRBJ1-1; a weak D match, TRBD1 (5 bases). This CDR3 is built from 13 residues. Germline CDR1 reads MDHEN; CDR2 reads SYDVKM. Trimming pared 8 bases from V and 0 bases from J, leaving 10 bases between. The CDR3 spells CASESRVNTEAFF. The CDR3 DNA is TGTGCCAGCGAGTCCAGGGTGAACACTGAAGCTTTCTTT. The whole variable domain, filled in from reference TRBV28 and TRBJ1-1, reads DVKVTQSSRYLVKRTGEKVFLECVQDMDHENMFWYRQDPGLGLRLIYFSYDVKMKEKGDIPEGYSVSREKKERFSLILESASTNQTSMYLCASESRVNTEAFFGQGTRLTVV.